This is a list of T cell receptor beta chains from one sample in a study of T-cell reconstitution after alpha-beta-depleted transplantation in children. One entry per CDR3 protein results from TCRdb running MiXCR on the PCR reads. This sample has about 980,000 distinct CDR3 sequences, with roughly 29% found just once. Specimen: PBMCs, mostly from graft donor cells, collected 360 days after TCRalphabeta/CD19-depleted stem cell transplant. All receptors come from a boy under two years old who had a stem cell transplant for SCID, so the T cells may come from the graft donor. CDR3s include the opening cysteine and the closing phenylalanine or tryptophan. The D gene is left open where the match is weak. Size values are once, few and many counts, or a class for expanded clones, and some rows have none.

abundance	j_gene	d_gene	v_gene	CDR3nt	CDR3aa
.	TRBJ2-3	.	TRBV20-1	TGCAGTGCTAGCCGAAGTGTGACAGCAGGCACAGATACGCAGTATTTT	CSASRSVTAGTDTQYF
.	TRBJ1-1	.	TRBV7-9	TGTGCCAGCACCGTGGGGGCACAAGGACGGAACGCTGAAGCTTTCTTT	CASTVGAQGRNAEAFF
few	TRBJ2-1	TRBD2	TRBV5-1	TGCGCCAGCAGTCCACTAGCGGGGGCAACAGAGGAGCAGTTCTTC	CASSPLAGATEEQFF
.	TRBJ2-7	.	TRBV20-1	TGCAGTGCTAGCCGGGGGGCTACCTACGAGCAGTACTTC	CSASRGATYEQYF
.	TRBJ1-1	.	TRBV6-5	TGTGCCAGCAGTTACGACCCCGTGGGTCCCACTGAAGCTTTCTTT	CASSYDPVGPTEAFF
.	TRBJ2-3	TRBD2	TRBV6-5	TGTGCCAGCAGTTACTCCTTAGCGGGGGCTGAGGGAGATACGCAGTATTTT	CASSYSLAGAEGDTQYF
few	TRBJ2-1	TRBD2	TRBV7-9	TGTGCCAGCAGCATATTAGCGGGGGGGCAGGATGAGCAGTTCTTC	CASSILAGGQDEQFF
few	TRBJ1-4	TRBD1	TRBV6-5	TGTGCCAGCATTAGGACAGGGGTGCCTAATGAAAAACTGTTTTTT	CASIRTGVPNEKLFF
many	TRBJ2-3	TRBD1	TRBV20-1	TGCAGTGCTAGAGTGTTCGGGACAGATGAATACACAGATACGCAGTATTTT	CSARVFGTDEYTDTQYF
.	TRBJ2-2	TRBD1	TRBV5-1	TGCGCCAGCCAACTGGGGACAGGGGACGCCGGGGAGCTGTTTTTT	CASQLGTGDAGELFF
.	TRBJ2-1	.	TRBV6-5	TGTGCCAGCAGTTACGGGGCAGGGAACAATGAGCAGTTCTTC	CASSYGAGNNEQFF
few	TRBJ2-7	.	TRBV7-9	TGTGCCAGCAGCTTTTCGGCGTGGTACGAGCAGTACTTC	CASSFSAWYEQYF
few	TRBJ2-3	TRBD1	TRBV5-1	TGCGCCAGCAGCCCGGGACAGGGGATAGATACGCAGTATTTT	CASSPGQGIDTQYF
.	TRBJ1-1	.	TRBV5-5	TGTGCCAGCAGCGCCGTGGGGGGGTACACTGAAGCTTTCTTT	CASSAVGGYTEAFF
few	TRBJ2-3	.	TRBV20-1	TGCAGTGCTAGAGACCTGGGAAGCACAGATACGCAGTATTTT	CSARDLGSTDTQYF
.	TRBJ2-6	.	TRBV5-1	TGCGCCAGCAGCTTCACGGGGGCCAACGTCCTGACTTTC	CASSFTGANVLTF
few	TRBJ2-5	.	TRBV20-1	TGCAGTGCCAAGGGAACAATTGGAACGGAGACCCAGTACTTC	CSAKGTIGTETQYF
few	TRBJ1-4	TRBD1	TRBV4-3	TGCGCCAGCAGCCAATCCGGGACAGGGGTGGAAAAACTGTTTTTT	CASSQSGTGVEKLFF
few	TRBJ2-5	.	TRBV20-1	TGCAGTGCTACAGGGATGGAGACCCAGTACTTC	CSATGMETQYF
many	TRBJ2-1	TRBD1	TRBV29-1	TGCAGCGTTGAAGATCCTAAAACACGGGACAGGGGGCGCCGGGAGCAGTTCTTC	CSVEDPKTRDRGRREQFF
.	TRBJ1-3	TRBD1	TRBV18	TGTGCCAGCTCACCCAACGGACAGGGGGAAGGCGGAGACACCATATATTTT	CASSPNGQGEGGDTIYF
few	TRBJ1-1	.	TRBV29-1	TGCAGCGCCGTGGGGATTTATTACACTGAAGCTTTCTTT	CSAVGIYYTEAFF
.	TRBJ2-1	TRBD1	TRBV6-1	TGTGCCAGCAGATCCGGACAGGGCGGAGGGGGTGAGCAGTTCTTC	CASRSGQGGGGEQFF
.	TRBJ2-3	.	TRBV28	TGTGCCAGCAGTGCACCGTCCGGCCGTAGCACAGATACGCAGTATTTT	CASSAPSGRSTDTQYF
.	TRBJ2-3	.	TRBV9	TGTGCCAGCAGGGACACGACCACAGATACGCAGTATTTT	CASRDTTTDTQYF
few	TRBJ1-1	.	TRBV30	TGTGCCTGGGATGGGGGCACTGAAGCTTTCTTT	CAWDGGTEAFF
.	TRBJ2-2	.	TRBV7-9	TGTGCCAGCACCCCCAGAACCGGGGAGCTGTTTTTT	CASTPRTGELFF
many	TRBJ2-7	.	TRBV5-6	TGTGCCAGCAGCTTGGAAACAGGGCGATCCTACGAGCAGTACTTC	CASSLETGRSYEQYF
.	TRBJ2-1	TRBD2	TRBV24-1	TGTGCCACCAGTGCGGGGGGAGGACCCTTCTACAATGAGCAGTTCTTC	CATSAGGGPFYNEQFF
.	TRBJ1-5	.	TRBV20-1	TGCAGTGCCGGAACAGCGTGGGTACCGGAACAGCCCCTGCATTTT	CSAGTAWVPEQPLHF
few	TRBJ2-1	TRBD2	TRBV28	TGTGCCAGCAACGACGGACTAGCGGGGCTAAACAATGAGCAGTTCTTC	CASNDGLAGLNNEQFF
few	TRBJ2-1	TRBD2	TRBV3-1	TGTGCCAGCAGCCAGGAAAAGCGGGGGGGATACAATGAGCAGTTCTTC	CASSQEKRGGYNEQFF
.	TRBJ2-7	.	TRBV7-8	TGTGCCAGCAGCTTTGAGAGAATAAGAGTTTACGAGCAGTACTTC	CASSFERIRVYEQYF
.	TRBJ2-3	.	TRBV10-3	TGTGCCATCAGTGGTGGGAGTAGCACAGATACGCAGTATTTT	CAISGGSSTDTQYF
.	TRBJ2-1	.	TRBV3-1	TGTGCCAGCAGCCAAGATCTGACGACAGAGCTTGCCTACAATGAGCAGTTCTTC	CASSQDLTTELAYNEQFF
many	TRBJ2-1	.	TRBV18	TGTGCCAGCAGTCGGGACAATGAGCAGTTCTTC	CASSRDNEQFF
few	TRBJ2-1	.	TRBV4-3	TGCGCCAGCAGCCAAGTTGGACGGGGGCCTGAAAGCTCCTACAATGAGCAGTTCTTC	CASSQVGRGPESSYNEQFF
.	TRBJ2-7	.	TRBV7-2	TGTGCCAGCAGCTTAGGTGGTAGTCTTACTGTGTGGGAGCAGTACTTC	CASSLGGSLTVWEQYF
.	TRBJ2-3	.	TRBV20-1	TGCAGTGGTATCCGTCCGGGGGATACGCAGTATTTT	CSGIRPGDTQYF
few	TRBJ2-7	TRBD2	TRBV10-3	TGTGCCATCGGACTAGCGGGGGGGCCCTACGAGCAGTACTTC	CAIGLAGGPYEQYF
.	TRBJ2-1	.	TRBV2	TGTGCCAGCAGTGGACAGACCACTTGGTACAATGAGCAGTTCTTC	CASSGQTTWYNEQFF
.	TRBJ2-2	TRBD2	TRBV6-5	TGTGCCAGCAGTTACCTTCTTTTAGCGGGGAGCGGAAGGGAGCTGTTTTTT	CASSYLLLAGSGRELFF
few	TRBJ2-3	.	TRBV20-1	TGCAGTGCGGCAACTAGCTTTCGCACAGATACGCAGTATTTT	CSAATSFRTDTQYF
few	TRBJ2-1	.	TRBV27	TGTGCCAGCAGTTCCGGGTATGAGCAGTTCTTC	CASSSGYEQFF
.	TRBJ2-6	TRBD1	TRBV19	TGTGCCAGTAGTATGCAGGGGGCTGGGGCCAACGTCCTGACTTTC	CASSMQGAGANVLTF
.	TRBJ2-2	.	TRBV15	TGTGCCACCAGCAGAGGGTTAATAGGGCTTAGCACCGGGGAGCTGTTTTTT	CATSRGLIGLSTGELFF
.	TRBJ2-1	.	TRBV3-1	TGTGCCAGCAGCCAGACTCGACTAGAGCAGTTCTTC	CASSQTRLEQFF
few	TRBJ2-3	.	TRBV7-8	TGTGCCAGCAGCCTCCGGGACACCGCCGATACGCAGTATTTT	CASSLRDTADTQYF
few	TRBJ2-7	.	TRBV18	TGTGCCAGCTCACCACGGACAGCCGAGAGCTCCTACGAGCAGTACTTC	CASSPRTAESSYEQYF
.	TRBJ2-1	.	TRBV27	TGTGCCAGCAGTCTCAGACGCGGGGGCGGCTCCTACAATGAGCAGTTCTTC	CASSLRRGGGSYNEQFF
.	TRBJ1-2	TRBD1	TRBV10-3	TGTGCCATCAGTCAACCGGGACAGGGGACCTATGGCTACACCTTC	CAISQPGQGTYGYTF
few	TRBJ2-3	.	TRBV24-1	TGTGCCACCAGCGATGTGGGGGACACAGATACGCAGTATTTT	CATSDVGDTDTQYF
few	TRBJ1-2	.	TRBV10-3	TGTGCCATCAGTGATCCCTCGACAGCAGCTAACTATGGCTACACCTTC	CAISDPSTAANYGYTF
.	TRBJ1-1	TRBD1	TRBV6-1	TGTGCCAGCAGAGCCCGGACAGGGGCCTTCAACACTGAAGCTTTCTTT	CASRARTGAFNTEAFF
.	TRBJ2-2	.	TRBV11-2	TGTGCCAGCAGCCTGGGACTTCCGAGTACCGGGGAGCTGTTTTTT	CASSLGLPSTGELFF
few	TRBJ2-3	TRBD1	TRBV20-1	TGCAGTGCTAGTCGGACAGGGTGGGATACGCAGTATTTT	CSASRTGWDTQYF
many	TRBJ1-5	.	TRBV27	TGTGCCAGCAGTTTCCGGGGTTATAGCAATCAGCCCCAGCATTTT	CASSFRGYSNQPQHF
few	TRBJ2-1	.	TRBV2	TGTGCCAGCAGTGAGGGGGAAGTATTTGGTGAGCAGTTCTTC	CASSEGEVFGEQFF